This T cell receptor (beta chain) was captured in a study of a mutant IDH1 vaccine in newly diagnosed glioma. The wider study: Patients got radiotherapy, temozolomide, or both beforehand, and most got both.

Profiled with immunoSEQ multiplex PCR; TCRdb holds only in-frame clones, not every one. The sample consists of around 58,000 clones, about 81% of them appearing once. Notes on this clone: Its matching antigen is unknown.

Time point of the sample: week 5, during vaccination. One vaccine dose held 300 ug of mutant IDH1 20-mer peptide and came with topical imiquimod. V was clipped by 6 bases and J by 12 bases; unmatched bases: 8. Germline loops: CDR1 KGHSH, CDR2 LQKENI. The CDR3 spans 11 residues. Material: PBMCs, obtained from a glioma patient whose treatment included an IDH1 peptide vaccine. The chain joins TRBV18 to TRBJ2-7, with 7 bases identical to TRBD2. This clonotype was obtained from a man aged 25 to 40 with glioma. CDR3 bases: TGTGCCAGCTCGGGAGGGACCCAGGGGTACTTC. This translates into CASSGGTQGYF. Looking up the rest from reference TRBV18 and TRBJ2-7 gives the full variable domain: NAGVMQNPRHLVRRRGQEARLRCSPMKGHSHVYWYRQLPEEGLKFMVYLQKENIIDESGMPKERFSAEFPKEGPSILRIQQVVRGDSAAYFCASSGGTQGYFGPGTRLTVT.